A selection of T cell receptor beta chains follows, all from one sample in a study of blood T cell repertoires in COVID-19. The data were produced by immunoSEQ multiplex PCR, yet TCRdb's version contains in-frame clones alone and is incomplete. The sample shows around 360,000 clones, over 75% of them seen only once. The sequencing input was PBMCs or T cells enriched from blood (not recorded which). All receptors derive from a woman aged 25 to 39 who had recovered from COVID-19. The CDR3 runs from the conserved cysteine through the conserved F or W. A D gene is named only where the DNA matches it firmly. Clone size is shown for a subset of rows, as once, few, many or a class of expanded clone.

TRBJ2-1	TRBD2	.	TRBV7-9	CANTGLANEQFF	TGTGCCAACACGGGACTAGCGAATGAGCAGTTCTTC
TRBJ1-2	TRBD1	.	TRBV6-5	CASRRGQGVYGYTF	TGTGCCAGCAGAAGGGGACAGGGGGTTTATGGCTACACCTTC
TRBJ2-1	.	.	TRBV15	CATGGSSYNEQFF	TGTGCCACTGGAGGGAGCTCCTACAATGAGCAGTTCTTC
TRBJ1-4	TRBD1	.	TRBV5-1	CASSLAGTGGGNEKLFF	TGCGCCAGCAGCTTGGCCGGGACAGGGGGCGGAAATGAAAAACTGTTTTTT
TRBJ2-5	.	.	TRBV4-1	CASSLQVQETQYF	TGCGCCAGCAGCCTCCAGGTACAAGAGACCCAGTACTTC
TRBJ1-2	.	.	TRBV20-1	CSASRGEGYTF	TGCAGTGCTAGTAGAGGAGAGGGCTACACCTTC
TRBJ2-7	TRBD2	few	TRBV5-7	CASSWGLAGVYEQYF	TGTGCCAGCAGCTGGGGACTAGCGGGAGTTTACGAGCAGTACTTC
TRBJ1-6	TRBD1	few	TRBV19	CASSINRGSNSPLHF	TGTGCCAGTAGTATCAACAGGGGGAGTAATTCACCCCTCCACTTT
TRBJ1-2	TRBD1	once	TRBV7-2	CASSSDRAGGYTF	TGTGCCAGCAGCTCTGACAGGGCGGGTGGCTACACCTTC
TRBJ2-7	TRBD1	once	TRBV2	CASRDRGLYEQYF	TGTGCCAGCAGGGACAGGGGATTATACGAGCAGTACTTC
TRBJ2-3	TRBD2	.	TRBV6-5	CASAAGGGTDTQYF	TGTGCCAGCGCCGCCGGGGGGGGCACAGATACGCAGTATTTT
TRBJ1-1	.	.	TRBV4-1	CASSQEGTGGGTEAFF	TGCGCCAGCAGCCAAGAGGGGACGGGGGGCGGCACTGAAGCTTTCTTT
TRBJ1-5	TRBD1	.	TRBV7-9	CASSPTGDGNQPQHF	TGTGCCAGCAGCCCAACAGGGGACGGCAATCAGCCCCAGCATTTT
TRBJ2-7	.	.	TRBV27	CASRRQVSDFYEQYF	TGTGCCAGCAGACGACAGGTTTCTGATTTTTACGAGCAGTACTTC
TRBJ1-5	TRBD1	.	TRBV7-8	CASSPGGGAGYQPQHF	TGTGCCAGCAGCCCCGGAGGGGGCGCGGGTTATCAGCCCCAGCATTTT
TRBJ1-3	.	.	TRBV14	CASSQDLSGNTIYF	TGTGCCAGCAGCCAAGATCTCTCTGGAAACACCATATATTTT
TRBJ1-5	.	.	TRBV15	CATSMSGMINQPQHF	TGTGCCACCAGCATGTCCGGGATGATTAATCAGCCCCAGCATTTT
TRBJ2-3	.	.	TRBV6-5	CASRVGAVADTQYF	TGTGCCAGCAGAGTGGGGGCCGTAGCAGATACGCAGTATTTT
TRBJ1-2	.	.	TRBV5-1	CASSFNRESYGYTF	TGCGCCAGCAGCTTCAATAGGGAGTCGTATGGCTACACCTTC
TRBJ2-1	.	.	TRBV10-1	CASSDNNEQFF	TGCGCCAGCAGTGACAACAATGAGCAGTTCTTC
TRBJ1-1	TRBD1	.	TRBV2	CASSTGQGATEAFF	TGTGCCAGTTCAACCGGACAGGGGGCAACTGAAGCTTTCTTT
TRBJ1-1	TRBD1	.	TRBV4-2	CASSQGGQGLTEAFF	TGTGCCAGCAGCCAAGGGGGACAGGGGCTCACTGAAGCTTTCTTT
TRBJ2-5	.	.	TRBV7-8	CASTRLGETQYF	TGTGCCAGCACCCGACTAGGAGAGACCCAGTACTTC
TRBJ2-7	.	.	TRBV9	CASNPRGLDEQYF	TGTGCCAGCAACCCTCGAGGGCTGGACGAGCAGTACTTC
TRBJ1-2	TRBD1	few	TRBV12-3/TRBV12-4	CASTMTGGYGYTF	TGTGCCAGCACCATGACAGGGGGCTATGGCTACACCTTC
TRBJ2-7	.	.	TRBV5-1	CASTSTGPYEQYF	TGCGCCAGCACCTCGACAGGACCCTACGAGCAGTACTTC
TRBJ2-1	.	.	TRBV29-1	CSVAARFDEQFF	TGCAGCGTGGCGGCTAGATTCGATGAGCAGTTCTTC
TRBJ2-1	TRBD2	once	TRBV4-1	CASSQGLAGGPYNEQFF	TGCGCCAGCAGCCAAGGACTAGCGGGAGGGCCTTACAATGAGCAGTTCTTC
TRBJ2-7	TRBD1	.	TRBV3-1/TRBV3-2	CASSERTGWDYEQYF	TGTGCCAGCAGTGAGAGGACAGGGTGGGACTACGAGCAGTACTTC
TRBJ2-1	TRBD2	.	TRBV18	CASSPQGTSGSAPFF	TGTGCCAGCTCACCTCAGGGGACTAGCGGGTCGGCGCCGTTCTTC
TRBJ1-1	.	.	TRBV9	CASSVDSYTEAFF	TGTGCCAGCAGCGTAGACAGTTACACTGAAGCTTTCTTT
TRBJ2-7	TRBD2	.	TRBV19	CASSPSGGYEQYF	TGTGCCAGTAGTCCTTCGGGAGGCTACGAGCAGTACTTC
TRBJ2-1	.	.	TRBV21-1	CASSNDRTGTIDEQFF	TGTGCCAGCAGCAACGACAGGACAGGGACCATAGATGAGCAGTTCTTC
TRBJ1-4	.	.	TRBV7-9	CASSLARGIREVHEKLFF	TGTGCCAGCAGCTTAGCGCGTGGTATCAGGGAGGTCCATGAAAAACTGTTTTTT
TRBJ1-2	.	.	TRBV3-1/TRBV3-2	CASSQEIPSHGYTF	TGTGCCAGCAGCCAAGAAATCCCGTCCCATGGCTACACCTTC
TRBJ2-5	.	once	TRBV3-1/TRBV3-2	CASSPWRLGGWETQYF	TGTGCCAGCAGCCCGTGGAGACTTGGGGGGTGGGAGACCCAGTACTTC